This T cell receptor (beta chain) was identified during a study of ipilimumab plus nivolumab after autologous stem cell transplantation. Study conclusions and caveats: The authors say TCR, Treg and microbiome findings warrant further study.

As concerns this clone: Its specificity is not known.

The data were produced by immunoSEQ multiplex PCR, yet TCRdb's version contains in-frame clones alone and is incomplete. The sample contains 77,000 or so clones, 75% to 85% of which appear only once. Patients got ipilimumab 1 mg/kg beginning 14 to 28 days post-transplant. Patients got 3 mg/kg IV nivolumab weeks 1, 4, 7, 10, then biweekly through week 26. V was pared by 6 bases and J by 6 bases, with 12 bases of the junction left unmatched. Germline CDR1 LNHDA, CDR2 SQIVND (reference sequence). The CDR3 has 16 residues. The sequencing used PBMCs, collected in a trial of ipilimumab plus nivolumab as post-transplant consolidation. This receptor was identified in a male donor with diffuse large B-cell lymphoma. The V and J genes are TRBV19 and TRBJ2-3; 10 bases are a match to TRBD2. The CDR3 loop is CASRPHLAGALDTQYF. CDR3 sequence (DNA): TGTGCCAGTAGGCCCCATCTAGCGGGGGCGCTGGATACGCAGTATTTT.